This is a list of T cell receptor beta chains from one sample in a study of blood T cell repertoires in COVID-19. Using immunoSEQ multiplex PCR, the repertoire was profiled, and TCRdb retains in-frame clones only, with some absent. Found here are 160,000 or so clones, 80% to 90% of them singletons; the top ten hold over 8%. Sequencing used peripheral blood. These receptors were obtained from a woman in her forties or fifties with acute or convalescent COVID-19. CDR3s include the opening cysteine and the closing phenylalanine or tryptophan. A D gene is named only where the DNA matches it firmly. Clone size is stated in some rows and not others, as once, few, many or a class when expanded.

v_gene	j_gene	d_gene	abundance	CDR3nt	CDR3aa
TRBV11-2	TRBJ1-5	.	.	TGTGCCAGCAGCCTGGGACACTCCCAAAGTCAGCCCCAGCATTTT	CASSLGHSQSQPQHF
TRBV6-5	TRBJ1-6	.	.	TGTGCCAGCAGTTACTCGTTTCAGGGTAATTCACCCCTCCACTTT	CASSYSFQGNSPLHF
TRBV18	TRBJ1-2	.	.	TGTGCCAGCTCACCACCGGGTCAGGCCTATGGCTACACCTTC	CASSPPGQAYGYTF
TRBV11-2	TRBJ2-3	TRBD2	.	TGTGCCAGCAGCTTAATCCTCGGACAACTAGCGACGACAGATACGCAGTATTTT	CASSLILGQLATTDTQYF
TRBV6-5	TRBJ1-5	TRBD1	.	TGTGCCAGCAGAGGACAGGGACGGAATCAGCCCCAGCATTTT	CASRGQGRNQPQHF
TRBV2	TRBJ1-3	.	.	TGTGCCAGCAGTGAAGTTGGGTCGAGGTCTGGAAACACCATATATTTT	CASSEVGSRSGNTIYF
TRBV5-4	TRBJ2-2	TRBD2	.	TGTGCCAGCAGCTTGGTAGTCGGGACTAGCGGAAGTTTGGAGCTGTTTTTT	CASSLVVGTSGSLELFF
TRBV28	TRBJ1-2	.	.	TGTGCCAGTTCAGGAGGGGCCGGCTATGGCTACACCTTC	CASSGGAGYGYTF
TRBV6-5	TRBJ2-7	TRBD1	few	TGTGCCAGCAGTTATTACAGGGGTAGAAGCGAGCAGTACTTC	CASSYYRGRSEQYF
TRBV4-3	TRBJ2-3	TRBD2	.	TGCGCCAGCAGCTTAAGAGGAGGCGCGGGAGGTTTCTCAGATACGCAGTATTTT	CASSLRGGAGGFSDTQYF
TRBV6-2/TRBV6-3	TRBJ1-2	.	.	TGTGCCAGCAGTTTTTCAGGCTCGGGAGGTGGCTACACCTTC	CASSFSGSGGGYTF
TRBV9	TRBJ2-7	.	.	TGTGCCAGCAGCGCAACTCCTAGGGGAAAAGACTCCTACGAGCAGTACTTC	CASSATPRGKDSYEQYF
TRBV27	TRBJ1-1	TRBD1	.	TGTGCCAGCAGCCAAAGGGACAGGGGGGGGAGCACTGAAGCTTTCTTT	CASSQRDRGGSTEAFF
TRBV9	TRBJ1-3	TRBD1	.	TGTGCCAGCAGCTCCCCAGGGGGCTCTGGAAACACCATATATTTT	CASSSPGGSGNTIYF
TRBV18	TRBJ2-1	.	.	TGTGCCAGCTCACCATTCACGGGAAGGTCCTATGAGCAGTTCTTC	CASSPFTGRSYEQFF
TRBV6-2/TRBV6-3	TRBJ2-1	TRBD1	.	TGTGCCAGCAGCCAACCACGACAGGGTACATCCAATGAGCAGTTCTTC	CASSQPRQGTSNEQFF
TRBV5-6	TRBJ2-2	.	once	TGTGCCAGCAGCTACAAACCGGGATATCTAAACACCGGGGAGCTGTTTTTT	CASSYKPGYLNTGELFF
TRBV27	TRBJ1-4	.	once	TGTGCCAGCAGGAGAGGGATTAATGAAAAACTGTTTTTT	CASRRGINEKLFF
TRBV6-2/TRBV6-3	TRBJ2-7	.	.	TGTGCCAGCAGCGAACTCGGGGGGCCCTACGAGCAGTACTTC	CASSELGGPYEQYF
TRBV7-9	TRBJ2-7	.	.	TGTGCCAGCAGCTTTGATCGCGGCTACGAGCAGTACTTC	CASSFDRGYEQYF
TRBV5-1	TRBJ2-6	.	.	TGCGCCAGCAGCTTGGCCGGGAGCTCTGGGGCCAACGTCCTGACTTTC	CASSLAGSSGANVLTF
TRBV7-2	TRBJ2-3	TRBD2	.	TGTGCCAGCAGCTCCGGGACTAGCATCGATACGCAGTATTTT	CASSSGTSIDTQYF
TRBV7-2	TRBJ2-7	.	.	TGTGCCAGCAGCTCAATCGCGGATGGGGAGCAGTACTTC	CASSSIADGEQYF
TRBV27	TRBJ2-3	TRBD1	.	TGTGCCAGCAGTTCGGACCCAGGGGGCTCCACAGATACGCAGTATTTT	CASSSDPGGSTDTQYF
TRBV7-3	TRBJ2-2	.	few	TGTGCCAGCAGCTTTATGGGGGCGAGCACCGGGGAGCTGTTTTTT	CASSFMGASTGELFF
TRBV29-1	TRBJ1-3	.	.	TGCAGCGGCCGGTCTGGAAACACCATATATTTT	CSGRSGNTIYF
TRBV5-1	TRBJ2-2	.	.	TGCGCCAGCAGCTTCCAGGCCCCCGGGGAGCTGTTTTTT	CASSFQAPGELFF
TRBV6-5	TRBJ1-2	.	.	TGTGCCAGCAGTTTTTTAGACAGGAGCGATGGCTACACCTTC	CASSFLDRSDGYTF
TRBV24-1	TRBJ2-3	.	.	TGTGCCACCAGTGACGGGTTGGCAAAGGGGGGGAATACAGATACGCAGTATTTT	CATSDGLAKGGNTDTQYF
TRBV5-4	TRBJ2-7	TRBD2	.	TGTGCCAGCAGCTTGGGCGGACTAGCGGTCCCCTACGAGCAGTACTTC	CASSLGGLAVPYEQYF
TRBV6-5	TRBJ1-4	TRBD1	.	TGTGCCAGCAGTTTCTTCCGACAGGGGAAATTTGAAAAACTGTTTTTT	CASSFFRQGKFEKLFF
TRBV6-1	TRBJ2-1	TRBD2	once	TGTGCCAGCAGTGAAGTAGGACTAGCGAACAATGAGCAGTTCTTC	CASSEVGLANNEQFF
TRBV2	TRBJ2-5	.	.	TGTGCCAGCATCGGAGAGGAAGAGACCCAGTACTTC	CASIGEEETQYF
TRBV3-1/TRBV3-2	TRBJ2-5	TRBD2	few	TGTGCCAGCAGAAGGACTAGTGCTCAAGAGACCCAGTACTTC	CASRRTSAQETQYF
TRBV27	TRBJ1-1	.	few	TGTGCCAGCAGTTTACTAGGGGCGTCTGAAGCTTTCTTT	CASSLLGASEAFF
TRBV4-2	TRBJ2-1	TRBD2	.	TGTGCCAGCAGCCGCCGTGATAGCGGGGGTCTTCCCCCCCCCAAGTTCTTC	CASSRRDSGGLPPPKFF
TRBV12-3/TRBV12-4	TRBJ2-5	.	.	TGTGCCAGCAGTTTCAACAGAAGGGAGACCCAGTACTTC	CASSFNRRETQYF
TRBV28	TRBJ2-5	TRBD2	.	TGTGCCAGCAGGGCCGGGACTAGCGGGAGTGGAGAGACCCAGTACTTC	CASRAGTSGSGETQYF
TRBV6-2/TRBV6-3	TRBJ2-2	.	once	TGTGCCAGCAGTCACGGACAGAAGAACACCGGGGAGCTGTTTTTT	CASSHGQKNTGELFF
TRBV6-5	TRBJ2-5	TRBD1	.	TGTGCCAGCAGTTACCCAACAGGGGAAGAGACCCAGTACTTC	CASSYPTGEETQYF
TRBV11-2	TRBJ2-2	.	.	TGTGCCAGCAGCCTCCGACAGGGGAGGGACACCGGGGAGCTGTTTTTT	CASSLRQGRDTGELFF
TRBV6-9	TRBJ2-7	TRBD1	.	TGTGCCAGCACCTATGGGACAGGAGAGTTAACCCTCTCCTACGAGCAGTACTTC	CASTYGTGELTLSYEQYF
TRBV18	TRBJ2-5	.	.	TGTGCCACCCTCCGGGCAGGGCAAGAGACCCAGTACTTC	CATLRAGQETQYF
TRBV29-1	TRBJ1-1	.	.	TGCAGCGTAGTACAGGGGAACACTGAAGCTTTCTTT	CSVVQGNTEAFF
TRBV16	TRBJ2-5	.	.	TGTGCCAGCAGCCAATTCGAGGGAGGAGGCGAGACCCAGTACTTC	CASSQFEGGGETQYF
TRBV19	TRBJ2-7	TRBD2	.	TGTGCCAGTAGTACCGGGACTAGCTCGTACGAGCAGTACTTC	CASSTGTSSYEQYF
TRBV28	TRBJ2-5	.	.	TGTGCCAGCAGTCACAGGGGGGGGGAAGAGACCCAGTACTTC	CASSHRGGEETQYF
TRBV9	TRBJ1-4	.	.	TGTGCCAGCAGCGTAGCAGGTAGTACTAATGAAAAACTGTTTTTT	CASSVAGSTNEKLFF
TRBV5-6	TRBJ2-7	TRBD1	.	TGTGCCAGCACCCCAGTGCTCGGGACAGGGGGCTACGAGCAGTACTTC	CASTPVLGTGGYEQYF
TRBV10-3	TRBJ1-2	.	.	TGTGCCATTCAGGGAAGTGGCTACACCTTC	CAIQGSGYTF
TRBV5-1	TRBJ2-5	.	.	TGCGCCAGCGAGACCCAACCTTCCGGGGAGACCCAGTACTTC	CASETQPSGETQYF
TRBV28	TRBJ2-7	TRBD2	.	TGTGCCAGCAGATCTAGCGGGAGGGGGGCCTACGAGCAGTACTTC	CASRSSGRGAYEQYF